Listed below are T cell receptor beta chains from one sample, sequenced in a study of CD4 T cells in relation to SARS-CoV-2 and coronaviruses. The antigens of these receptors remain unknown. Some clones are missing from TCRdb's copy, which holds only in-frame ones; the method was immunoSEQ multiplex PCR. This table has about 41,000 clones, approximately 77% appearing once. The source material was naive CD4+ T cells from PBMCs, cultured in vitro. The receptors shown here come from an adult with COVID-19. Both conserved end residues are part of each CDR3. The D gene is left open where the match is weak.

v_call: TRBV7-9; j_call: TRBJ2-7; d_call: .; cdr3_aa: CASSFRGEYEQYF
v_call: TRBV2; j_call: TRBJ1-6; d_call: .; cdr3_aa: CASSGNSPLHF
v_call: TRBV6-5; j_call: TRBJ1-4; d_call: .; cdr3_aa: CASRDYRATNEKLFF
v_call: TRBV14; j_call: TRBJ1-1; d_call: .; cdr3_aa: CASSQGFYQPRATEAFF
v_call: TRBV10-3; j_call: TRBJ2-3; d_call: .; cdr3_aa: CAISESLGEAVADTQYF
v_call: TRBV28; j_call: TRBJ2-1; d_call: TRBD1; cdr3_aa: CASSRQGTEQFF
v_call: TRBV24-1; j_call: TRBJ2-1; d_call: TRBD2; cdr3_aa: CATSDLAGGPNEQFF
v_call: TRBV5-5; j_call: TRBJ2-7; d_call: .; cdr3_aa: CASSLATHLISDEQYF
v_call: TRBV19; j_call: TRBJ2-7; d_call: TRBD2; cdr3_aa: CASSMTLAGAHEQYF
v_call: TRBV5-4; j_call: TRBJ2-1; d_call: TRBD2; cdr3_aa: CASRSAGDSNEQFF